This TCR beta chain was observed in a study of T cells after yellow fever vaccination. Study-wide background: SMART-Seq v4 Ultra Low Input prepared libraries from low-cell fractions. Study findings and constraints: Most clones from primary vaccination were detected again post-booster (96% CD4, roughly 85% CD8). Contamination by abundant bulk-population clonotypes could be present in FACS-sorted repertoires.

This clonotype was picked up many times. Its target is not known. This CDR3 region has 18 residues. CDR1 is MGHDK and CDR2 is SYGVNS in the germline V gene. Trimming pared 8 bases from V and 2 bases from J, leaving 27 bases between. TCR cDNA, made by 5'RACE template switching, carried an added universal primer site and UMIs. TCRdb re-derived calls from the 5' RACE reads in MiXCR, one entry per CDR3 protein. The repertoire has 300,000 or so distinct CDR3 sequences, roughly 4.3% of them found once; the top ten carry roughly 24%. The chain links TRBV25-1 to TRBJ1-2; D gene ambiguous. Sequenced material: PBMCs, taken 5 days after the yellow fever booster vaccination. This TCR was recovered from a man younger than 30 who received the YFV17D yellow fever vaccine. The CDR3, as DNA: TGTGCCAGCGGGCGGATGGAACACGGAGTTTTAGCGAACTATGGCTACACCTTC. Its protein is CASGRMEHGVLANYGYTF.